This TCR beta chain was recovered during a study of blood T cell repertoires in COVID-19. Sequenced by immunoSEQ multiplex PCR; TCRdb stores in-frame clones only, minus some. The table records roughly 400,000 clones, roughly 89% of them present only once. Germline values: CDR1 LGHNA, CDR2 YNFKEQ. The V gene lost 4 bases and the J gene lost 9 bases, with 19 bases spanning the gap. This CDR3 has 16 residues. The rearrangement uses TRBV4-2 and TRBJ1-6; tentatively, D is TRBD1 (6 bases). This TCR derives from a woman between 50 and 59 years old who had recovered from COVID-19. Material for sequencing was PBMCs or T cells enriched from blood (not recorded which). The CDR3 loop reads CASSPRRDIRTSPLHF. For the CDR3, the DNA is TGTGCCAGCAGCCCCCGTCGGGACATCCGTACTTCACCCCTCCACTTT.